The source of this T cell receptor (beta chain) is a study of technical replicates of blood from a few donors. The repertoire was sequenced with immunoSEQ multiplex PCR; TCRdb's copy has only in-frame clones and lacks some. The sample lists some 68,000 clones, 92% occurring once. This TCR was sampled from a human donor in good health. Material: T cells isolated from PBMCs.

The DNA of the CDR3 is TGTGCTAGTGGTTTGGCGCCAGACATATATAGCAATCAGCCCCAGCATTTT. Protein: CASGLAPDIYSNQPQHF. V and J are TRBV12-5 and TRBJ1-5; the D is unclear. Germline V gene data show CDR1 as LGHNT and CDR2 as FRNRAP. V dropped 1 base and J dropped 0 bases, with 13 bases sitting between them. The CDR3 sequence is 17 residues long.